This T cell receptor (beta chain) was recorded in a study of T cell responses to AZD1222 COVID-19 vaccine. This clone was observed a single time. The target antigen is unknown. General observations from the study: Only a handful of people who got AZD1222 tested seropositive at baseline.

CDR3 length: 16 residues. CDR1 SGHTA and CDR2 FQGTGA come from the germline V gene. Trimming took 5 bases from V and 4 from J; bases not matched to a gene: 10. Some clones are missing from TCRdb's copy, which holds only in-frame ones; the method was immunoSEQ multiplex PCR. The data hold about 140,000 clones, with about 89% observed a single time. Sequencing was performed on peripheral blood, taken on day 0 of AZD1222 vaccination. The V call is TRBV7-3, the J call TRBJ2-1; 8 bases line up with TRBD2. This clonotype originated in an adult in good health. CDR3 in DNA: TGTGCCAGCAGCCCGACCGGGACTAGGGCGTACAATGAGCAGTTCTTC. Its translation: CASSPTGTRAYNEQFF.